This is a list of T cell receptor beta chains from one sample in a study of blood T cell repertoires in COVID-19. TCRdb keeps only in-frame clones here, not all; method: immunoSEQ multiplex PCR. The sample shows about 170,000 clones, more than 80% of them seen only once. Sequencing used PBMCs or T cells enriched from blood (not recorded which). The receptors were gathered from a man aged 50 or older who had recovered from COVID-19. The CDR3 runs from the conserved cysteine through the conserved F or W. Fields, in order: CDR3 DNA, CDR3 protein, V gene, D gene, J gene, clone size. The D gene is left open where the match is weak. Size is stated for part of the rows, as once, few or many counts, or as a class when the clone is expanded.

DNA: TGTGCCAGCAGCTTGGGGGCGGGGGTTAATTCACCCCTCCACTTT
CDR3: CASSLGAGVNSPLHF
V: TRBV7-9
D: NA
J: TRBJ1-6
size: NA

DNA: TGTGCCACCAGTCAGACAGGGAGCCTTTCGTACAATGAGCAGTTCTTC
CDR3: CATSQTGSLSYNEQFF
V: TRBV24-1
D: TRBD1
J: TRBJ2-1
size: once

DNA: TGCGCCAGCAGCTTACTCAGGGAAGGCACTGAAGCTTTCTTT
CDR3: CASSLLREGTEAFF
V: TRBV5-1
D: NA
J: TRBJ1-1
size: NA

DNA: TGTGCCAGCAGCGGAGGGGCTGGAAACACCATATATTTT
CDR3: CASSGGAGNTIYF
V: TRBV7-9
D: NA
J: TRBJ1-3
size: NA

DNA: TGTGCCAGCAGCCAAGACAGGGCTCCCCTGGGAGGCAATGAGCAGTTCTTC
CDR3: CASSQDRAPLGGNEQFF
V: TRBV3-1/TRBV3-2
D: NA
J: TRBJ2-1
size: NA

DNA: TGTGCCAGCGGCCCAAGGGGTGCCTACGAGCAGTACTTC
CDR3: CASGPRGAYEQYF
V: TRBV6-5
D: NA
J: TRBJ2-7
size: once

DNA: TGTGCCAGCGGGGAGAGGGGAGGGGAGAACACTGAAGCTTTCTTT
CDR3: CASGERGGENTEAFF
V: TRBV19
D: NA
J: TRBJ1-1
size: NA

DNA: TGTGCCATCAGTGATGGGGGGACAGGAGAGACCCAGTACTTC
CDR3: CAISDGGTGETQYF
V: TRBV10-3
D: TRBD1
J: TRBJ2-5
size: NA

DNA: TGCAGCGGGGCTAGCGGGGGCTATAATTCAGATACGCAGTATTTT
CDR3: CSGASGGYNSDTQYF
V: TRBV29-1
D: TRBD2
J: TRBJ2-3
size: once

DNA: TGTGCCAGCTCACATCGCCGGGACAGGGTCGTTTCGGCTTTCTTT
CDR3: CASSHRRDRVVSAFF
V: TRBV18
D: TRBD1
J: TRBJ1-1
size: NA

DNA: TGTGCCACCAGCAGAGATCGGGGGTTTGTTCGAGCTTTCTTT
CDR3: CATSRDRGFVRAFF
V: TRBV15
D: NA
J: TRBJ1-1
size: NA

DNA: TGTGCCACCAGCATAGCAGAGGATAATAATGAAAAACTGTTTTTT
CDR3: CATSIAEDNNEKLFF
V: TRBV15
D: NA
J: TRBJ1-4
size: NA

DNA: TGTGCCAGCCGAACTCTGGGACAGGTTACGCAGTATTTT
CDR3: CASRTLGQVTQYF
V: TRBV19
D: TRBD1
J: TRBJ2-3
size: NA

DNA: TGTGCCAGCAGCCAGAGCAATAGCAATCAGCCCCAGCATTTT
CDR3: CASSQSNSNQPQHF
V: TRBV3-1/TRBV3-2
D: NA
J: TRBJ1-5
size: NA

DNA: TGTGCCAGCATCGGGACAGGGAGCTCCTACGAGCAGTACTTC
CDR3: CASIGTGSSYEQYF
V: TRBV6-5
D: TRBD1
J: TRBJ2-7
size: NA

DNA: TGCGCCAGCAGCCCGACTTCAGGGGGCCTTGGCTACACCTTC
CDR3: CASSPTSGGLGYTF
V: TRBV4-1
D: TRBD1
J: TRBJ1-2
size: NA

DNA: TGTGCCAGCACGGGGGGCGGACTGAACACTGAAGCTTTCTTT
CDR3: CASTGGGLNTEAFF
V: TRBV6-5
D: NA
J: TRBJ1-1
size: NA

DNA: TGCAGTGCTAGTGTCCCCAGCGGGCTCGAGCAGTACTTC
CDR3: CSASVPSGLEQYF
V: TRBV20-1
D: NA
J: TRBJ2-7
size: once

DNA: TGTGCCAGCAGCCCGGGACAGGGAGACACCGGGGAGCTGTTTTTT
CDR3: CASSPGQGDTGELFF
V: TRBV5-6
D: TRBD1
J: TRBJ2-2
size: NA

DNA: TGTGCCAGCAGCCTAAACGGGGGGGCCTACAATGAGCAGTTCTTC
CDR3: CASSLNGGAYNEQFF
V: TRBV4-2
D: TRBD2
J: TRBJ2-1
size: NA

DNA: TGTGCCAGCACCCAGAGGGCCATGGGCGCAACTAATGAAAAACTGTTTTTT
CDR3: CASTQRAMGATNEKLFF
V: TRBV4-2
D: NA
J: TRBJ1-4
size: NA

DNA: TGTGCCAGCAGTCGGGGACAGGGACCCTACGAGCAGTACTTC
CDR3: CASSRGQGPYEQYF
V: TRBV3-1/TRBV3-2
D: TRBD1
J: TRBJ2-7
size: once

DNA: TGTGCCAGCAGGCCTCAGGGGAACACTGAAGCTTTCTTT
CDR3: CASRPQGNTEAFF
V: TRBV3-1/TRBV3-2
D: NA
J: TRBJ1-1
size: NA

DNA: TGCGCCAGCAACCTGGAGGACAGGGGGCAAAGAGGCTACACCTTC
CDR3: CASNLEDRGQRGYTF
V: TRBV5-1
D: TRBD1
J: TRBJ1-2
size: NA

DNA: TGTGCCAGCAGCTGGACTAGCGGCCCCACAGATACGCAGTATTTT
CDR3: CASSWTSGPTDTQYF
V: TRBV7-2
D: TRBD2
J: TRBJ2-3
size: NA

DNA: TGCAGCGTTCCATCAGGGGGCAATTATGGCTACACCTTC
CDR3: CSVPSGGNYGYTF
V: TRBV29-1
D: TRBD1
J: TRBJ1-2
size: NA

DNA: TGTGCCAGCGGTCGGGACATCTATGGCTACACCTTC
CDR3: CASGRDIYGYTF
V: TRBV6-5
D: NA
J: TRBJ1-2
size: once

DNA: TGTGCCAGCAGCTCCACAGGATACAGCAATCAGCCCCAGCATTTT
CDR3: CASSSTGYSNQPQHF
V: TRBV11-3
D: NA
J: TRBJ1-5
size: NA

DNA: TGTGCCAGCACCTCCAAAGTGGGACTAGCGGGGGGAAGCTCCTACGAGCAGTACTTC
CDR3: CASTSKVGLAGGSSYEQYF
V: TRBV13
D: TRBD2
J: TRBJ2-7
size: NA

DNA: TGTGCCAGCAGCTTACGTCAGGGGAATGAAAAACTGTTTTTT
CDR3: CASSLRQGNEKLFF
V: TRBV7-9
D: NA
J: TRBJ1-4
size: once

DNA: TGTGCCAGCAGCAATCCCCTCGGGGCCAGCGGGGGCTCTATTTACGAGCAGTACTTC
CDR3: CASSNPLGASGGSIYEQYF
V: TRBV21-1
D: NA
J: TRBJ2-7
size: NA

DNA: TGTGCCAGCAGTTTATACGGGAGGGGAGCTTTCTTT
CDR3: CASSLYGRGAFF
V: TRBV28
D: NA
J: TRBJ1-1
size: NA

DNA: TGTGCCAGCAGTAAGGACAGGGGGCGAGGGTATGGCTACACCTTC
CDR3: CASSKDRGRGYGYTF
V: TRBV2
D: TRBD1
J: TRBJ1-2
size: once

DNA: TGTGCCACTACCCCGGGGACAGGCACGGGAGAGCAGTACTTC
CDR3: CATTPGTGTGEQYF
V: TRBV2
D: TRBD1
J: TRBJ2-7
size: NA

DNA: TGTGCTAGTGGCTCTGGGACAGGGCATGGCTACACCTTC
CDR3: CASGSGTGHGYTF
V: TRBV12-5
D: TRBD1
J: TRBJ1-2
size: once

DNA: TGTGCCAGTACAGGGGGCTGGAACACCGGGGAGCTGTTTTTT
CDR3: CASTGGWNTGELFF
V: TRBV19
D: TRBD1
J: TRBJ2-2
size: NA

DNA: TGCGCCAGCAGGACGGGACTGGGTGAAAAACTGTTTTTT
CDR3: CASRTGLGEKLFF
V: TRBV5-1
D: NA
J: TRBJ1-4
size: NA

DNA: TGTGCCAGCAGGCGACTAGCGGGGGGACGGGAGACCCAGTACTTC
CDR3: CASRRLAGGRETQYF
V: TRBV27
D: TRBD2
J: TRBJ2-5
size: NA

DNA: TGTGCCAGCTCACCCTTGGGACAGGGGGAGGACAACGAGCAGTACTTC
CDR3: CASSPLGQGEDNEQYF
V: TRBV18
D: TRBD1
J: TRBJ2-7
size: NA

DNA: TGTGCCATCAGAGGGACAGCCTACAATGAGCAGTTCTTC
CDR3: CAIRGTAYNEQFF
V: TRBV10-3
D: TRBD1
J: TRBJ2-1
size: NA

DNA: TGTGCCAGCAACCCAGGAGACAGATCCCCTCGCAATGAGCAGTTCTTC
CDR3: CASNPGDRSPRNEQFF
V: TRBV7-6
D: NA
J: TRBJ2-1
size: NA